The T cell receptor beta chain under discussion was sequenced for a study of shared clonotypes between healthy human individuals. At the level of the study: Each donor had three CD4 naive, three CD4 memory, two CD8 naive and one CD8 memory plate.

All of the donors resided in Nashville, Tennessee, and each was a Caucasian adult. Over several immunoSEQ plates, each subset's genomic DNA was distributed in even portions. Sequencing used immunoSEQ multiplex PCR; TCRdb keeps in-frame clones, though not all of them. The sample has approximately 110,000 clones, around 71% seen once; the top ten hold roughly 22%. The sample was memory CD8+ T cells sorted from blood. This sample's subset: CD45RO+ cells pooled with CCR7-negative TemRA cells. The receptor comes from a woman aged 25 to 39 in good health.

The DNA for the CDR3 is TGTGCCAGCAGTTCTTGGTTAGGGCAGCCCCAGCATTTT. Amino acids: CASSSWLGQPQHF. The gene calls are TRBV6-1 and TRBJ1-5, with D hard to call. Germline CDR1 reads MNHNS; CDR2 reads SASEGT. The CDR3 is made up of 13 amino acids. V was pared by 5 bases and J by 7 bases, with 12 bases between.